This TCR beta chain was sequenced in a study of T cells in localized non-small cell lung cancer. Study-level results: Clonality of T cells reached its maximum in uninvolved adjacent lung, surpassing tumor. The appearance of a median roughly 53 of the top 100 tumor clones was seen in adjacent lung. A denser population of T cells in blood accompanied longer overall survival.

Trimming stripped 0 bases from V and 5 bases from J, with 7 bases between. The CDR3 spans 14 residues. CDR1 and CDR2 (germline): MGHRA, YSYEKL. Sequenced by immunoSEQ multiplex PCR; TCRdb stores in-frame clones only, minus some. In the table there are roughly 34,000 clones, 75% to 90% of which are singletons. As to this clone: Its cognate antigen is unknown.

Sample: peripheral blood mononuclear cells, taken before any cancer treatment. The sequence came from a man between 40 and 69 years old with stage III lung adenocarcinoma. V and J are TRBV4-1 and TRBJ1-4; D is undetermined. The CDR3 spells CASSQDRQNEKLFF. CDR3 bases: TGCGCCAGCAGCCAAGATAGGCAGAATGAAAAACTGTTTTTT.